This T cell receptor (beta chain) was observed in a study of T-cell reconstitution after alpha-beta-depleted transplantation in children. For TCRbeta, the library was prepared with unique molecular identifiers. TCRdb recomputed calls from the PCR reads with MiXCR, one row per CDR3 protein. The table shows 350,000 to 400,000 distinct CDR3 sequences, with around 21% occurring only once. The CDR3 spans 20 residues. In germline, CDR1 is GTSNPN, CDR2 SVGIG (reference sequence). V trimming: 3 bases; J trimming: 0 bases; junction bases outside the gene matches: 20. This clonotype was seen at least ten times.

The rearrangement joins TRBV30 to TRBJ2-1, with 7 bases matching TRBD1. This specimen consisted of PBMCs from the stem cell graft donor, obtained from the stem cell graft. The receptor's source is a human donor who donated a stem cell graft to a child with acute myeloid leukemia. This chain's CDR3 is CAWSPNIPRDRVISYNEQFF. The CDR3 nucleotides are TGTGCCTGGAGCCCCAATATCCCCCGGGACAGAGTAATCTCCTACAATGAGCAGTTCTTC.